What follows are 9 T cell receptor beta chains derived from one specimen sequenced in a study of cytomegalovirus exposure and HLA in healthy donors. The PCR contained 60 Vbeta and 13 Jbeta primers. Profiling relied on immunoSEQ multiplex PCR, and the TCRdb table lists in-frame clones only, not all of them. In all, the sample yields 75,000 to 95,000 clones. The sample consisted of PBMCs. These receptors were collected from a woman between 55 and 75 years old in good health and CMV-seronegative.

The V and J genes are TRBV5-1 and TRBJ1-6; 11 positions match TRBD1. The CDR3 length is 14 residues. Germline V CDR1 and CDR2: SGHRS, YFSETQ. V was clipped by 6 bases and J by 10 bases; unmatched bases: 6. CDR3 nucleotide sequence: TGCGCCAGCAACGACGGGACAGGGGGATCACCCCTCCACTTT. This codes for CASNDGTGGSPLHF.

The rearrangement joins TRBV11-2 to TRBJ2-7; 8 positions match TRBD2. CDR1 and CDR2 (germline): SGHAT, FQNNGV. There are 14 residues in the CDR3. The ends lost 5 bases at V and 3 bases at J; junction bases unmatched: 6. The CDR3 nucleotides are TGTGCCAGCAGCACGGGGGGGGGCCTCTACGAGCAGTACTTC. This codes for CASSTGGGLYEQYF.

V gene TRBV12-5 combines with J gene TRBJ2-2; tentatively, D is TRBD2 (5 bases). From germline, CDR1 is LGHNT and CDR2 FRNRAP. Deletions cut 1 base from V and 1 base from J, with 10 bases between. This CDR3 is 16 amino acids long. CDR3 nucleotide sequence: TGTGCTAGTGGTTTGGACCTAGGAGGGAACACCGGGGAGCTGTTTTTT. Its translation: CASGLDLGGNTGELFF. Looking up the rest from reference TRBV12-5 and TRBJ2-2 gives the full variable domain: DARVTQTPRHKVTEMGQEVTMRCQPILGHNTVFWYRQTMMQGLELLAYFRNRAPLDDSGMPKDRFSAEMPDATLATLKIQPSEPRDSAVYFCASGLDLGGNTGELFFGEGSRLTVL.

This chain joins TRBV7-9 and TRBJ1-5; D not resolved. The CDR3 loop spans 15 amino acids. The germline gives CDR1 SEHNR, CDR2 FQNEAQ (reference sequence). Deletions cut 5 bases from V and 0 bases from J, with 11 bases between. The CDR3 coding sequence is TGTGCCAGCAGCGGGAGAGAGTATAGCAATCAGCCCCAGCATTTT. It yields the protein CASSGREYSNQPQHF.

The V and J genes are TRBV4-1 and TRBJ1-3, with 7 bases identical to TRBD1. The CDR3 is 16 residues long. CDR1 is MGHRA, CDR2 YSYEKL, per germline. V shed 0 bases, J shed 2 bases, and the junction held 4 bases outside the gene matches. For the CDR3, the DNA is TGCGCCAGCAGCCAAGAGGCCAGGGGGGCTGGAAACACCATATATTTT. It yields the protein CASSQEARGAGNTIYF.

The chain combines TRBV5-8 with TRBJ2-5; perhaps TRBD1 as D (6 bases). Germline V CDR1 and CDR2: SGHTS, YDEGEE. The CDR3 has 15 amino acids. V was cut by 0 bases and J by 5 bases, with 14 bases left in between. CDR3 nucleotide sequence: TGTGCCAGCAGCTTGGAAGGGGGATCAGGGGAGACCCAGTACTTC. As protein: CASSLEGGSGETQYF.

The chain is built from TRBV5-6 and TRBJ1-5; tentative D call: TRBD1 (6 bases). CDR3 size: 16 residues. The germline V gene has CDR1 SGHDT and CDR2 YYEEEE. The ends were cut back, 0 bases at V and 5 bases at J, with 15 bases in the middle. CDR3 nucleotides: TGTGCCAGCAGCTTGGGAGGGCAGGGGTCATATCAGCCCCAGCATTTT. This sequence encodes CASSLGGQGSYQPQHF.

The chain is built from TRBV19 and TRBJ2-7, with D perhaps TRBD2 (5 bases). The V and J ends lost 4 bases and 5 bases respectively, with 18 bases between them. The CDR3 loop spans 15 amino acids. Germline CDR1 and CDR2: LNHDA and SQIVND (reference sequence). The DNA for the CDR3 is TGTGCCAGTAGTAGTTACGGGAATCCCGGCGACGAGCAGTACTTC. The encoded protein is CASSSYGNPGDEQYF.

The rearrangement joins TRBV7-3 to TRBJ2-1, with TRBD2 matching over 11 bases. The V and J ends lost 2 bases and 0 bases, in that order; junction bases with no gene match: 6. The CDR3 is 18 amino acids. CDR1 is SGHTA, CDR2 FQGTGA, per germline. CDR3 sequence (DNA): TGTGCCAGCAGCTTATGGGGGACTAGCGGTCCCTCCTACAATGAGCAGTTCTTC. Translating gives CASSLWGTSGPSYNEQFF. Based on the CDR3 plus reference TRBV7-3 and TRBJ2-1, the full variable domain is GAGVSQTPSNKVTEKGKYVELRCDPISGHTALYWYRQSLGQGPEFLIYFQGTGAADDSGLPNDRFFAVRPEGSVSTLKIQRTERGDSAVYLCASSLWGTSGPSYNEQFFGPGTRLTVL.